A single sample is the source of the 5 T cell receptor beta chains below, sequenced in a study of blood T cells in healthy people across ages. A second PCR of about 6 to 12 cycles used a sample-barcoded 5' primer and a J-beta primer mix. TCRdb reprocessed the 5' RACE reads with MiXCR, giving one entry per CDR3 protein. The profile shows hundreds of thousands of distinct CDR3 sequences, around 32% of them singletons. Sequencing was done on a sample of blood. These receptors all come from a woman aged 80 or older in good health.

This clonotype was recorded a few times. A much bigger clone sits one base away, suggesting this may be a read error. The rearrangement joins TRBV11-1 to TRBJ2-7; 12 bases fit TRBD2. Germline lookup yields CDR1 SGHAT and CDR2 FQDESV (reference sequence). The CDR3 length is 17 residues. Trimming took 6 bases from V and 2 from J; bases not matched to a gene: 11. The CDR3 DNA reads as TGTGCCAGCAGTCGGAGTACTAGCGGGGGGATGCCCTACGAGCAGTACTTC. Translating it yields CASSRSTSGGMPYEQYF.

This rearrangement joins TRBV20-1 to TRBJ1-5; possibly TRBD1 for D (5 bases). Trimming pared 3 bases from V and 3 bases from J, leaving 12 bases between. Germline CDR1 is DFQATT and CDR2 is SNEGSKA (reference sequence). This CDR3 is built from 14 residues. The CDR3 loop reads CSASSGGHNQPQHF. CDR3 coding DNA: TGCAGTGCTAGTTCGGGGGGTCACAATCAGCCCCAGCATTTT.

In this sample, this clonotype turned up a few times. In DNA form, the CDR3 reads TGTGCCAGCAGTCCAGTTACAGGGGCGGGCAATCAGCCCCAGCATTTT. Its protein is CASSPVTGAGNQPQHF. The rearrangement uses TRBV6-6 and TRBJ1-5; 7 bases line up with TRBD1. The ends lost 5 bases at V and 2 bases at J; junction bases unmatched: 9. Germline loops: CDR1 MNHNY, CDR2 SVGAGI (reference sequence). The CDR3 contains 16 residues.

This clonotype was picked up many times. This rearrangement joins TRBV28 to TRBJ2-5; a possible D gene is TRBD2 (5 bases). Germline CDR1 and CDR2: MDHEN and SYDVKM. The CDR3 has 14 amino acids. The V and J ends lost 4 bases and 2 bases respectively, with 11 bases between them. Here the CDR3 reads CASSSIDYQETQYF. The CDR3 region has the DNA TGTGCCAGCAGTTCTATCGACTATCAAGAGACCCAGTACTTC. The complete variable domain, with remaining parts taken from reference TRBV28 and TRBJ2-5, reads DVKVTQSSRYLVKRTGEKVFLECVQDMDHENMFWYRQDPGLGLRLIYFSYDVKMKEKGDIPEGYSVSREKKERFSLILESASTNQTSMYLCASSSIDYQETQYFGPGTRLLVL.

This chain links TRBV30 with TRBJ1-2; no reliable D call. Germline assignment: CDR1 GTSNPN and CDR2 SVGIG (reference sequence). Trimming left V 2 bases short and J 6 bases short, with 10 bases between. The CDR3 contains 12 residues. As DNA, the CDR3 is TGTGCCTGGAGTCCCCGTTCCCATGGCTACACCTTC. As protein: CAWSPRSHGYTF.